The text below deals with one TCR beta chain. The data belong to a study of T cells in Graves' hyperthyroidism and ophthalmopathy. Amplification yielded TCR beta CDR3 regions, with RNA transcripts as the source. Researchers ran a first-round RT-PCR on the TCR CDR3 using the HTBI primer set. MiXCR, applied by TCRdb to the multiplex PCR reads, yields one record per CDR3 protein. In the table there are 600,000 to 800,000 distinct CDR3 sequences, roughly a third of which are singletons. The study defined stable Graves' hyperthyroidism as no ophthalmopathy progression within 18 months. Hyperthyroidism had been newly diagnosed in patients aged 18 to 65, and its duration was under 2 months. Clinical symptoms, serum thyroxine, TRAb, thyroid ultrasound and orbital computed tomography informed diagnoses. Sequenced input: blood. This receptor was obtained from a middle-aged woman with Graves' hyperthyroidism.

Here the CDR3 reads CASSRGRFNSPLHF. CDR3 nucleotide sequence: TGTGCCAGCAGCAGGGGGCGGTTCAATTCACCCCTCCACTTT. The chain has TRBV7-2 and TRBJ1-6, with 7 bases aligning to TRBD1. Trimming removed 5 bases from V and 7 bases from J; junction bases left unmatched: 5. Germline V lookup: CDR1 SGHTA, CDR2 FQGNSA. The CDR3 is 14 residues long. The whole variable domain, filled in from reference TRBV7-2 and TRBJ1-6, reads GAGVSQSPSNKVTEKGKDVELRCDPISGHTALYWYRQSLGQGLEFLIYFQGNSAPDKSGLPSDRFSAERTGGSVSTLTIQRTQQEDSAVYLCASSRGRFNSPLHFGNGTRLTVT.